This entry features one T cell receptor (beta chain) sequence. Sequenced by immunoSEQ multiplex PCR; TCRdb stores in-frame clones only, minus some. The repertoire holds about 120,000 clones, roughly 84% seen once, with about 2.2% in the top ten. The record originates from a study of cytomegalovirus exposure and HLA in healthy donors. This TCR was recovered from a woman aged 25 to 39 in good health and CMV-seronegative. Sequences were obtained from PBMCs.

CDR3 nucleotide sequence: TGTGCCAGCAGTGGACAGTTGTGGAACGAGCAGTACTTC. Its translation: CASSGQLWNEQYF. The chain links TRBV2 to TRBJ2-7; a weak D match, TRBD1 (5 bases). The CDR3 is 13 residues long. CDR1 is SNHLY and CDR2 is FYNNEI in the germline V gene. The V gene lost 4 bases and the J gene lost 5 bases, with 12 bases spanning the gap.